This T cell receptor beta chain comes out of a study of shared clonotypes between healthy human individuals. The table came from immunoSEQ multiplex PCR; TCRdb's copy has only in-frame clones and leaves some out. Of roughly 1,500,000 clones listed, 95% to 99% are singletons. Comments on this clone: Its antigen is undetermined.

Germline CDR1 is SGHRS and CDR2 is YFSETQ. V lost 0 bases, J lost 2 bases, and 9 bases lay in between. CDR3 length equals 15 residues. Study results and caveats: Donor scarcity curtailed the genetic and exposure-history diversity represented herein.

This chain links TRBV5-1 with TRBJ1-3, with D uncertain. The specimen was naive CD4+ T cells sorted from blood. The subset here: CD45RA+ positively selected. The sequence came from a man aged 30 to 39 in good health. The CDR3 protein is CASSLGRRAGNTIYF. Here the CDR3 DNA reads TGCGCCAGCAGCTTGGGAAGACGGGCTGGAAACACCATATATTTT.